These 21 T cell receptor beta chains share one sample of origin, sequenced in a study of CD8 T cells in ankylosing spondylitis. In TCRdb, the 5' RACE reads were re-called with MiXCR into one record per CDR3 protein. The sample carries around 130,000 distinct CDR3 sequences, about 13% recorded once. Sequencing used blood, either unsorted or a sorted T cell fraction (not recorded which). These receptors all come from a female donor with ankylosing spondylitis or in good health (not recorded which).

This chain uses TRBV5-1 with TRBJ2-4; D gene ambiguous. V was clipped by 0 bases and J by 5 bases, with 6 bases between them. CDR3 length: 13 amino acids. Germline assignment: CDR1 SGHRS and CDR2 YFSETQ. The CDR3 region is CASSLESENIQYF. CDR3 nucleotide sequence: TGCGCCAGCAGCTTGGAGAGCGAAAACATTCAGTACTTC. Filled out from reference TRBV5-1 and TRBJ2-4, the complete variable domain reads KAGVTQTPRYLIKTRGQQVTLSCSPISGHRSVSWYQQTPGQGLQFLFEYFSETQRNKGNFPGRFSGRQFSNSRSEMNVSTLELGDSALYLCASSLESENIQYFGAGTRLSVL.

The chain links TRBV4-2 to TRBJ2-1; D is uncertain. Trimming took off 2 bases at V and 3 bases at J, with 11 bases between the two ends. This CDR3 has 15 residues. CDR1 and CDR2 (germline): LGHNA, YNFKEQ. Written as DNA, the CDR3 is TGTGCCAGCAGCCAATCCATCAGCGACTACAATGAGCAGTTCTTC. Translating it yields CASSQSISDYNEQFF.

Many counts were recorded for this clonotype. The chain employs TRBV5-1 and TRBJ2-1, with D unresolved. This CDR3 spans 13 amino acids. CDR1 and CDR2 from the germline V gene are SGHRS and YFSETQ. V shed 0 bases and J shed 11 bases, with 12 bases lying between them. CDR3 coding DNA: TGCGCCAGCAGCTTGGAGCCGGTGGCAAAGCAGTTCTTC. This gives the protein CASSLEPVAKQFF. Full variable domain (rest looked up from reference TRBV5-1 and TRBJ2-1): KAGVTQTPRYLIKTRGQQVTLSCSPISGHRSVSWYQQTPGQGLQFLFEYFSETQRNKGNFPGRFSGRQFSNSRSEMNVSTLELGDSALYLCASSLEPVAKQFFGPGTRLTVL.

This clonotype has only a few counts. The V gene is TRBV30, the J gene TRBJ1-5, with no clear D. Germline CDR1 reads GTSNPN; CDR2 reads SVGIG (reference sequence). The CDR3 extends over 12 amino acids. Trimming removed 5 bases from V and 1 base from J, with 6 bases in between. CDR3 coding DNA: TGTGCCTGGGGTTGGAGCAATCAGCCCCAGCATTTT. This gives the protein CAWGWSNQPQHF.

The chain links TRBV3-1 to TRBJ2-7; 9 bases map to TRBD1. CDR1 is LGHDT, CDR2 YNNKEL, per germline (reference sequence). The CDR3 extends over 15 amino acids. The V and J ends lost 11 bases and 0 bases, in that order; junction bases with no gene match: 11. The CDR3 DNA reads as TGTGCCTCCTGCGTGGGGACAGGGACCTCCTACGAGCAGTACTTC. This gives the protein CASCVGTGTSYEQYF.

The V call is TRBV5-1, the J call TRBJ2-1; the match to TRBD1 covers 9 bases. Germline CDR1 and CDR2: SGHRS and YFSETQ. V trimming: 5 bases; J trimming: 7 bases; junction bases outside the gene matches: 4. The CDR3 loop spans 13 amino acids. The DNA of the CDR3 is TGCGCCAGCAGGGAGACAGGGGGGAATGAGCAGTTCTTC. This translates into CASRETGGNEQFF.

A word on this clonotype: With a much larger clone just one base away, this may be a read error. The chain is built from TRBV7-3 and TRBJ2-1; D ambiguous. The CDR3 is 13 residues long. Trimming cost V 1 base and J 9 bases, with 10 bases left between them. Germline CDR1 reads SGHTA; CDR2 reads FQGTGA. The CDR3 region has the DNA TGTGCCAGCAGCTTAAACACAGACACTGAGCAGTTCTTC. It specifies CASSLNTDTEQFF.

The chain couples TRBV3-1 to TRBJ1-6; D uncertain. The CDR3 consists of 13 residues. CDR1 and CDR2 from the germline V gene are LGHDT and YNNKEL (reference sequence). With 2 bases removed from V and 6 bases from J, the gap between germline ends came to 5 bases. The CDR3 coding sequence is TGTGCCAGCAGCCAACAAAGTAATTCACCCCTCCACTTT. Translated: CASSQQSNSPLHF.

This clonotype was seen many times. As DNA, the CDR3 is TGCAGTGCTAGCAGAGATCTAGGGGGCTACACCTTC. This encodes CSASRDLGGYTF. The chain carries TRBV20-1 and TRBJ1-2, with D uncertain. Germline CDR1 and CDR2: DFQATT and SNEGSKA (reference sequence). The CDR3 loop spans 12 amino acids. The ends were cut back, 3 bases at V and 8 bases at J, with 13 bases in the middle.

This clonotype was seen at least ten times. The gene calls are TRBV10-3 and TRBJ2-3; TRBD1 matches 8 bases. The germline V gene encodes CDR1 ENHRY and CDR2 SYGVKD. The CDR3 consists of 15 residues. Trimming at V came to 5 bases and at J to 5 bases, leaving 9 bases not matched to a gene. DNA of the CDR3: TGTGCCATCAGTCGGACAGGGTTCGTAGGAGATACGCAGTATTTT. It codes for CAISRTGFVGDTQYF.

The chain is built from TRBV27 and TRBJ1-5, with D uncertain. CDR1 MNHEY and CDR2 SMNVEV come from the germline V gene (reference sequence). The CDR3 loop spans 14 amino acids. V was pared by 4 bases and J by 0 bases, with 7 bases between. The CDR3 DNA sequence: TGTGCCAGCAGTTACAAAGCTAGCAATCAGCCCCAGCATTTT. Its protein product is CASSYKASNQPQHF.

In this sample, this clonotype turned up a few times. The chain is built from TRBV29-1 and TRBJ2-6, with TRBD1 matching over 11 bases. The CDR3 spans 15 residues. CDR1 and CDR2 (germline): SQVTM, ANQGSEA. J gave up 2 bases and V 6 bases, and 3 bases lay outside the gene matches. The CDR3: CSVQGQGAGANVLTF. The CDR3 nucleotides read TGCAGCGTCCAGGGACAGGGGGCTGGGGCCAACGTCCTGACTTTC.

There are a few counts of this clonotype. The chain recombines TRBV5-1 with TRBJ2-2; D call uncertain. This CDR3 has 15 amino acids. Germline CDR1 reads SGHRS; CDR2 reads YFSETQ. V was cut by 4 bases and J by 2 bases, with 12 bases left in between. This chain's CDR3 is CASSALPKNTGELFF. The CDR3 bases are TGCGCCAGCAGCGCGCTACCGAAAAACACCGGGGAGCTGTTTTTT. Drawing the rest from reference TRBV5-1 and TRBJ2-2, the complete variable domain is KAGVTQTPRYLIKTRGQQVTLSCSPISGHRSVSWYQQTPGQGLQFLFEYFSETQRNKGNFPGRFSGRQFSNSRSEMNVSTLELGDSALYLCASSALPKNTGELFFGEGSRLTVL.

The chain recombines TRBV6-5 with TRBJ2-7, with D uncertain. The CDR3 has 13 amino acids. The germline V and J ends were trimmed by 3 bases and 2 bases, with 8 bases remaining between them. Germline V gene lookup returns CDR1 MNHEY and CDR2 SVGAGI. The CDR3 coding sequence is TGTGCCAGCAGTTATAATCCCACCTACGAGCAGTACTTC. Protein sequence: CASSYNPTYEQYF.

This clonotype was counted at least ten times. The CDR3 spells CASSLGGQVNTEAFF. DNA of the CDR3: TGCGCCAGCAGCTTGGGGGGACAGGTCAACACTGAAGCTTTCTTT. The V gene is TRBV5-1, the J gene TRBJ1-1; TRBD1 matches at 8 bases. This CDR3 is 15 amino acids long. Germline V gene sequence: CDR1 SGHRS, CDR2 YFSETQ. Unmatched junction bases numbered 3, after V lost 0 bases and J lost 2 bases.

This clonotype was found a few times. CDR3 amino acids: CASSFEGIRTEAFF. In DNA form, the CDR3 reads TGTGCCAGCAGTTTTGAGGGGATTCGGACTGAAGCTTTCTTT. This chain joins TRBV27 and TRBJ1-1, with D perhaps TRBD1 (5 bases). This CDR3 is built from 14 residues. Trimming cost V 3 bases and J 5 bases, with 13 bases left between them. Germline V gives CDR1 MNHEY, CDR2 SMNVEV (reference sequence).

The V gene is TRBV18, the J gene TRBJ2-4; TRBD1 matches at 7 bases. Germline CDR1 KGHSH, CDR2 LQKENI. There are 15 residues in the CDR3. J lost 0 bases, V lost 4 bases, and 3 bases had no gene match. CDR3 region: CASSRDSLAKNIQYF. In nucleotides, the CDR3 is TGTGCCAGCTCACGGGACAGCCTAGCCAAAAACATTCAGTACTTC.

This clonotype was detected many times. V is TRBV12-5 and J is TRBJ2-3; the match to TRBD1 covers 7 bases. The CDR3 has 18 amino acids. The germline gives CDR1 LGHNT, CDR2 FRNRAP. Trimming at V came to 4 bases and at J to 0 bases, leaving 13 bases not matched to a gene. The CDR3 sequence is CASGSHSRQGFSTDTQYF. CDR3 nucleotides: TGTGCTAGTGGTTCCCATAGTCGACAGGGCTTCAGCACAGATACGCAGTATTTT.

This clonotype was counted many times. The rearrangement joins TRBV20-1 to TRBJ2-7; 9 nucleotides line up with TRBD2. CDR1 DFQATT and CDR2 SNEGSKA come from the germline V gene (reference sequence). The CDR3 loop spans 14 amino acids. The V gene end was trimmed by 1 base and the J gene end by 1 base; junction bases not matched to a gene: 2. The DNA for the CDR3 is TGCAGTGCTAGAGCGCTAGCGGGATCCTACGAGCAGTACTTC. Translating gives CSARALAGSYEQYF.

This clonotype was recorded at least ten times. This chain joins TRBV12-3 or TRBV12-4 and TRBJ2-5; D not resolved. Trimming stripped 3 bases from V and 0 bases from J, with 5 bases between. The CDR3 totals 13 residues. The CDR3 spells CASSFQYQETQYF. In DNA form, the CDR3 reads TGTGCCAGCAGTTTCCAATACCAAGAGACCCAGTACTTC.

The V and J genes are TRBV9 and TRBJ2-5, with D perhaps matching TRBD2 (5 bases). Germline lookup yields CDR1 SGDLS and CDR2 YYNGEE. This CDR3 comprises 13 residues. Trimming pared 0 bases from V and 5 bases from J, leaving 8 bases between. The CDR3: CASSVAGSETQYF. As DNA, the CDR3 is TGTGCCAGCAGCGTAGCGGGGAGCGAGACCCAGTACTTC. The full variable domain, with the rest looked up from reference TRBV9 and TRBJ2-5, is DSGVTQTPKHLITATGQRVTLRCSPRSGDLSVYWYQQSLDQGLQFLIQYYNGEERAKGNILERFSAQQFPDLHSELNLSSLELGDSALYFCASSVAGSETQYFGPGTRLLVL.